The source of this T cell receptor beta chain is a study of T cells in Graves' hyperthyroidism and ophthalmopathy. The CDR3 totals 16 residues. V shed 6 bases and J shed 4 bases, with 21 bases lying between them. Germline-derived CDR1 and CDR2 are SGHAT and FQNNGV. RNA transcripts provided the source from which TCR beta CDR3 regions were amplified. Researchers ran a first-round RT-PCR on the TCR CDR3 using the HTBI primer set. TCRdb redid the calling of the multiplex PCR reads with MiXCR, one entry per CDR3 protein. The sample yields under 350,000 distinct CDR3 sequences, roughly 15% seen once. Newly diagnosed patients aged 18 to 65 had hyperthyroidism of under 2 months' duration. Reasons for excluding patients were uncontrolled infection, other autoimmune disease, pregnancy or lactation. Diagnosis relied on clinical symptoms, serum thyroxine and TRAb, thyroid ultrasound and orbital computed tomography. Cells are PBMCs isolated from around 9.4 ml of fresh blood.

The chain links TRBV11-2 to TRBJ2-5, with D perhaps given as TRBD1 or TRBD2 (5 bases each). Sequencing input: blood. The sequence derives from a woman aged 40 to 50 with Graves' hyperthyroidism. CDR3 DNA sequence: TGTGCCAGCAGACCACCGGGCCGGGGACGACGAGAGACCCAGTACTTC. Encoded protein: CASRPPGRGRRETQYF.